Below, 2 T cell receptor beta chains from the same sample are listed, as sequenced in a study of cytomegalovirus exposure and HLA in healthy donors (dated 2017 in TCRdb). The library was made by the immunoSEQ multiplex PCR assay. The multiplex PCR relied on a mix of 60 forward primers for TCR Vbeta segments and 13 reverse primers for TCR Jbeta segments. TCRdb retrieved this table from immuneACCESS and kept in-frame rearrangements only. Not all clones are present; in checked studies, unresolved V genes account for under half, and no reason is known for the remainder. The sample includes 150,000 to 200,000 clones, with about 70% observed a single time. The biggest ten clones account for 1.8% of the sample. The sequenced material came from PBMCs. The receptors were gathered from a woman younger than 45 in good health and CMV-seronegative.

The rearrangement joins TRBV5-5 to TRBJ1-3, with D possibly being TRBD1 (5 bases). The germline CDR1 and CDR2 sequences are SGHKS and YYEKEE (reference sequence). With 3 bases removed from V and 2 bases from J, the gap between germline ends came to 12 bases. This CDR3 has 15 amino acids. The CDR3 is CASSSIQGTGNTIYF. CDR3 sequence (DNA): TGTGCCAGCAGCTCCATCCAGGGAACTGGAAACACCATATATTTT.

This clone was seen only a few times. The CDR3 nucleotides read TGTGCCAGCTCAAGTGGGACAGGGAGCTCCTACGAGCAGTACTTC. It translates to CASSSGTGSSYEQYF. V and J are TRBV18 and TRBJ2-7, with TRBD1 matching over 9 bases. V lost 5 bases to trimming and J lost 0 bases; unmatched junction nucleotides: 5. Germline V gives CDR1 KGHSH, CDR2 LQKENI. This CDR3 contains 15 residues.